The clone carrying this T cell receptor (beta chain) has only one observation. V was cut by 0 bases and J by 1 base, with 11 bases left in between. This CDR3 region has 15 residues. Germline V gene sequence: CDR1 SGHRS, CDR2 YFSETQ. Both 60 Vbeta primers and 13 Jbeta primers went into the PCR. Assay: immunoSEQ multiplex PCR; the TCRdb copy retains only in-frame clones and omits some. The table shows around 150,000 clones, with roughly 80% occurring only once. The data originate from a study of cytomegalovirus exposure and HLA in healthy donors. Sequencing was done on a sample of PBMCs. This rearrangement joins TRBV5-1 to TRBJ2-7, with D possibly TRBD2 on 5 matching bases. The sequence was obtained from a woman in her forties in good health and CMV-seropositive. For the CDR3, the DNA is TGCGCCAGCAGCTTGGCCGGAGGCAGGTCCTACGAGCAGTACTTC. It translates to CASSLAGGRSYEQYF. Complete variable domain (other parts from reference TRBV5-1 and TRBJ2-7): KAGVTQTPRYLIKTRGQQVTLSCSPISGHRSVSWYQQTPGQGLQFLFEYFSETQRNKGNFPGRFSGRQFSNSRSEMNVSTLELGDSALYLCASSLAGGRSYEQYFGPGTRLTVT.